Shown below are 15 T cell receptor beta chains from a single sample sequenced in a study of cytomegalovirus exposure and HLA in healthy donors. With 60 Vbeta and 13 Jbeta primers, the PCR was carried out. The method was immunoSEQ multiplex PCR; TCRdb's version includes in-frame clones alone and lacks a portion of them. The sample shows some 190,000 clones, approximately 70% of them seen only once. Sequencing input: PBMCs. The receptors come from a woman aged 25-40 years in good health and CMV-seropositive.

Note on this clone: The sample holds other DNA sequences that translate to the same CDR3. The chain is built from TRBV5-1 and TRBJ2-7, with a tentative D call TRBD2 (6 bases). The CDR3 length is 15 residues. V was pared by 2 bases and J by 3 bases, with 15 bases between. Per the germline V gene, CDR1 is SGHRS and CDR2 is YFSETQ. The DNA of the CDR3 is TGCGCCAGCAGCTTAGAGGCTAGCGTATACTACGAGCAGTACTTC. Protein: CASSLEASVYYEQYF.

J is TRBJ2-7 and V is TRBV28; D is unclear. Trimming removed 5 bases from V and 6 bases from J, with 14 bases in between. In germline, CDR1 is MDHEN, CDR2 SYDVKM. The CDR3 is made up of 13 amino acids. CDR3 protein: CASSPGPVAEQYF. CDR3 nucleotide sequence: TGTGCCAGCAGTCCAGGCCCCGTTGCCGAGCAGTACTTC.

V and J are TRBV5-1 and TRBJ2-4, with TRBD1 identical over 10 bases. There are 16 residues in the CDR3. Trimming at V came to 4 bases and at J to 5 bases, leaving 9 bases not matched to a gene. Germline V lookup: CDR1 SGHRS, CDR2 YFSETQ. CDR3 sequence: CASSLRDRGVENIQYF. The CDR3 nucleotides read TGCGCCAGCAGCCTCCGGGACAGGGGAGTAGAAAACATTCAGTACTTC. Drawing the rest from reference TRBV5-1 and TRBJ2-4, the complete variable domain is KAGVTQTPRYLIKTRGQQVTLSCSPISGHRSVSWYQQTPGQGLQFLFEYFSETQRNKGNFPGRFSGRQFSNSRSEMNVSTLELGDSALYLCASSLRDRGVENIQYFGAGTRLSVL.

This chain connects TRBV2 to TRBJ2-5; D is uncertain. V was shortened by 8 bases and J by 4 bases, with 11 bases between the two germline ends. The CDR3 has 12 amino acids. The germline CDR1 and CDR2 sequences are SNHLY and FYNNEI. CDR3 residues: CASASLRETQYF. CDR3 sequence (DNA): TGTGCCAGCGCTAGTTTGCGAGAGACCCAGTACTTC. The full variable domain, completed using reference TRBV2 and TRBJ2-5, is EPEVTQTPSHQVTQMGQEVILRCVPISNHLYFYWYRQILGQKVEFLVSFYNNEISEKSEIFDDQFSVERPDGSNFTLKIRSTKLEDSAMYFCASASLRETQYFGPGTRLLVL.

The rearrangement links TRBV7-8 to TRBJ2-5; 11 bases fit TRBD1. The J segment lost 1 base and the V segment lost 1 base, leaving 5 bases of the junction unmatched. CDR1 SGHVS and CDR2 FQNEAQ come from the germline V gene. There are 17 residues in the CDR3. The CDR3 DNA reads TGTGCCAGCAGCTTAGGGACAGGGGGCGCCCTCCAAGAGACCCAGTACTTC. It specifies CASSLGTGGALQETQYF.

This clone was counted a few times. The rearrangement joins TRBV10-2 to TRBJ1-1; no clear D. This CDR3 has 13 amino acids. The germline V gene encodes CDR1 WSHSY and CDR2 SAAADI. V shed 4 bases and J shed 2 bases, with 8 bases lying between them. CDR3 sequence: CASSGRGNTEAFF. The DNA for the CDR3 is TGCGCCAGCAGTGGACGGGGTAACACTGAAGCTTTCTTT.

This sequence joins TRBV7-9 and TRBJ2-1, with TRBD2 identical over 7 bases. Germline V CDR1 and CDR2: SEHNR, FQNEAQ (reference sequence). CDR3 size: 15 residues. V dropped 8 bases and J dropped 6; count of bases not matched to a gene: 13. The CDR3 region is CASGSVREYGNEQFF. The CDR3 coding sequence is TGTGCCAGCGGGTCGGTGCGGGAGTATGGCAATGAGCAGTTCTTC. The full variable domain, rest sourced from reference TRBV7-9 and TRBJ2-1, is DTGVSQNPRHKITKRGQNVTFRCDPISEHNRLYWYRQTLGQGPEFLTYFQNEAQLEKSRLLSDRFSAERPKGSFSTLEIQRTEQGDSAMYLCASGSVREYGNEQFFGPGTRLTVL.

The V and J genes are TRBV2 and TRBJ2-7; 11 bases map to TRBD1. Trimming at V came to 3 bases and at J to 2 bases, leaving 0 bases not matched to a gene. The germline V gene has CDR1 SNHLY and CDR2 FYNNEI. The CDR3 sequence is 14 residues long. The CDR3 DNA reads TGTGCCAGCAGTGAGGGACAGGGGGCCTACGAGCAGTACTTC. This encodes CASSEGQGAYEQYF.

This sequence joins TRBV5-1 and TRBJ2-1; TRBD1 might be the D (5 bases). This CDR3 is 13 amino acids long. Trimming pared 1 base from V and 5 bases from J, leaving 7 bases between. Germline V gives CDR1 SGHRS, CDR2 YFSETQ. The CDR3 region is CASSLIRDNEQFF. CDR3 coding DNA: TGCGCCAGCAGCTTGATCAGGGACAATGAGCAGTTCTTC.

The V gene is TRBV9, the J gene TRBJ1-4; D possibly corresponds to TRBD1 (5 bases). V lost 4 bases to trimming and J lost 7 bases, with 14 bases between them. The CDR3 loop spans 14 amino acids. Germline assignment: CDR1 SGDLS and CDR2 YYNGEE. The CDR3 is CASSPGDWGEKLFF. The CDR3 DNA is TGTGCCAGCAGCCCGGGGGATTGGGGTGAAAAACTGTTTTTT.

The chain uses TRBV5-4 and TRBJ2-1; D gene uncertain. Trimming took 2 bases from V and 0 from J, leaving 9 bases between them. Germline CDR1 reads SGHNT; CDR2 reads YYREEE (reference sequence). This CDR3 has 15 amino acids. CDR3 DNA sequence: TGTGCCAGCAGCTTACGTCTATCCTCCTACAATGAGCAGTTCTTC. Translation gives CASSLRLSSYNEQFF.

The rearrangement links TRBV4-2 to TRBJ1-3; no clear D gene. Germline lookup yields CDR1 LGHNA and CDR2 YNFKEQ. V lost 4 bases, J lost 0 bases, and 10 bases lay in between. The CDR3 runs 15 residues. The CDR3 loop reads CASSPSMVSGNTIYF. The DNA for the CDR3 is TGTGCCAGCAGCCCTTCTATGGTCTCTGGAAACACCATATATTTT.

The V and J genes are TRBV18 and TRBJ1-1; maybe TRBD1 (5 bases). The CDR3 consists of 13 residues. V lost 6 bases, J lost 2 bases, and 10 bases lay in between. CDR1 and CDR2 from the germline V gene are KGHSH and LQKENI. CDR3 sequence: CASSRDSNTEAFF. The CDR3 bases are TGTGCCAGCTCCCGAGACAGCAACACTGAAGCTTTCTTT.

The chain employs TRBV5-1 and TRBJ2-1; possibly TRBD1 for D (6 bases). The CDR3 length is 12 residues. Trimming pared 4 bases from V and 7 bases from J, leaving 9 bases between. Germline V gives CDR1 SGHRS, CDR2 YFSETQ. This CDR3 reads CASSLGQNEQFF. The CDR3 DNA sequence: TGCGCCAGCAGCCTTGGACAGAATGAGCAGTTCTTC.

The chain links TRBV10-2 to TRBJ2-3; weak D call: TRBD2 (6 bases). Germline CDR1 WSHSY, CDR2 SAAADI. CDR3 length: 13 amino acids. The ends were cut back, 6 bases at V and 5 bases at J, with 12 bases in the middle. The CDR3 region has the DNA TGCGCCAGCAGCTCGGGGGACGGAGATACGCAGTATTTT. It yields the protein CASSSGDGDTQYF.